A selection of T cell receptor beta chains follows, all from one sample in a study of human T cells and chemical hapten exposure. TCRdb reprocessed the RACE reads with MiXCR, giving one entry per CDR3 protein. The sample carries fewer than 100,000 distinct CDR3 sequences, 11% recorded once. This material consisted of whole blood, taken in connection with sensitization to the hapten diphenylcyclopropenone (DPC). These receptors all stem from a young man with alopecia areata. Some clones in this sample may be carry-over from other donors' samples. CDR3s include the opening cysteine and the closing phenylalanine or tryptophan. Fields, in order: clone size, D gene, J gene, V gene, CDR3 DNA, CDR3 protein. A D gene is named only where the DNA matches it firmly. Some rows have no size entry. The others give once, few or many, or a class for an expanded clone.

>.|.|TRBJ1-1|TRBV7-9
TGTGCCAGCAGCTCAGGAAGATGGAACACTGAAGCTTTCTTT
CASSSGRWNTEAFF
>many|.|TRBJ1-1|TRBV9
TGTGCCAGCAGCGCAGGAGCAGGACATACGAACACTGAAGCTTTCTTT
CASSAGAGHTNTEAFF
>many|TRBD1|TRBJ1-5|TRBV20-1
TGCAGTGCTCAAATAGGACAGGGCAATCAGCCCCAGCATTTT
CSAQIGQGNQPQHF
>many|.|TRBJ1-1|TRBV5-6
TGTGCCAGCAGGCTTGGAAAGGGCCCGAACACTGAAGCTTTCTTT
CASRLGKGPNTEAFF
>many|TRBD1|TRBJ1-4|TRBV19
TGTGCCAGTAGCCGGAGCCGGGACAGAAGTGCAACTAATGAAAAACTGTTTTTT
CASSRSRDRSATNEKLFF
>few|.|TRBJ2-7|TRBV19
TGTGCCAGTAGTATAGGTGACAGCTACGAGCAGTACTTC
CASSIGDSYEQYF
>.|.|TRBJ2-5|TRBV4-3
TGCGCCAGCAGCCCTCAACGATTTCGGGAGACCCAGTACTTC
CASSPQRFRETQYF
>.|.|TRBJ1-2|TRBV5-6
TGTGCCAGCAGCTTAAAGGGAATCTATGGCTACACCTTC
CASSLKGIYGYTF
>few|.|TRBJ2-2|TRBV10-2
TGCGCCAGCAGTGTTTCGGGTTTGGCCGGGGAGCTGTTTTTT
CASSVSGLAGELFF
>.|.|TRBJ1-4|TRBV11-2
TGTGCCAGCAGCTTCGGACTTAGGGATGAAAAACTGTTTTTT
CASSFGLRDEKLFF
>few|.|TRBJ2-7|TRBV20-1
TGCAGTGCTAGAGATAGAACAGAGAGATTCGAGCAGTACTTC
CSARDRTERFEQYF
>many|.|TRBJ1-1|TRBV28
TGTGCCAGCAGTGGGCCAGGGAACACTGAAGCTTTCTTT
CASSGPGNTEAFF
>few|.|TRBJ1-3|TRBV2
TGTGCCAGCAGGACCCGAATGACAGAAGCGCTAGGAAACACCATATATTTT
CASRTRMTEALGNTIYF
>medium-sized|.|TRBJ1-2|TRBV29-1
TGCAGCGTTCTCGGGACTTTGGAAAACTATGGCTACACCTTC
CSVLGTLENYGYTF
>many|.|TRBJ2-3|TRBV11-3
TGTGCCAGCAGCTTAGATGGCGGGAAAGATACGCAGTATTTT
CASSLDGGKDTQYF
>few|TRBD2|TRBJ2-1|TRBV6-5
TGTGCCAGCAGTTACTACCTAGCGGGGGGATACAATGAGCAGTTCTTC
CASSYYLAGGYNEQFF
>.|.|TRBJ1-2|TRBV4-3
TGCGCCAGCAGCCAAGCCGCTTTGGGGGCGGTCTATGGCTACACCTTC
CASSQAALGAVYGYTF
>many|.|TRBJ2-1|TRBV5-6
TGTGCCAGCAGCTTGAGGGGAAGGGCGAGGGGAATGTTCGGTGAGCAGTTCTTC
CASSLRGRARGMFGEQFF
>many|TRBD2|TRBJ2-5|TRBV7-3
TGTGCCAGCAGCTTGCGTAGCGGGGGGCCGAGGGAGACCCAGTACTTC
CASSLRSGGPRETQYF
>few|TRBD1|TRBJ2-3|TRBV6-2/TRBV6-3
TGTGCCAGCATCGAGGGCACAGGGGACCACAGCACAGATACGCAGTATTTT
CASIEGTGDHSTDTQYF
>many|.|TRBJ2-5|TRBV12-3/TRBV12-4
TGTGCCAGCAGTCCTGGTGGGGTAGTAGAGACCCAGTACTTC
CASSPGGVVETQYF
>few|.|TRBJ2-1|TRBV20-1
TGCAGTGCTGCAGTAGTCCAGGCCAGCTACAATGAGCAGTTCTTC
CSAAVVQASYNEQFF
>.|.|TRBJ1-1|TRBV10-1
TGCGCCAGCAGTGAGTCGGGCAGGGATTTCCCTGAAGCTTTCTTT
CASSESGRDFPEAFF
>many|TRBD1|TRBJ2-7|TRBV18
TGTGCCAGCTCACCTGGACAGGGGGCCTACGAGCAGTACTTC
CASSPGQGAYEQYF
>many|.|TRBJ2-2|TRBV27
TGTGCCAGCAGTCCGCGGGGGCCCGGGGAGCTGTTTTTT
CASSPRGPGELFF
>many|.|TRBJ2-7|TRBV3-1
TGTGCCAGCAGCCAAGAGTCGGGCAGCTCCTACGAGCAGTACTTC
CASSQESGSSYEQYF
>.|TRBD2|TRBJ2-3|TRBV11-3
TGTGCCAGCAGCTTCGAAGGCGGGGGGGCAGGTACGCAGTATTTT
CASSFEGGGAGTQYF
>.|.|TRBJ2-7|TRBV4-1
TGCGCCAGCAGCCAAACTGGAAGCACCTACGAGCAGTACTTC
CASSQTGSTYEQYF
>.|.|TRBJ1-4|TRBV10-3
TGTGCCATCAGTGACGGAAACAGAACTAATGAAAAACTGTTTTTT
CAISDGNRTNEKLFF
>many|.|TRBJ2-7|TRBV6-5
TGTGCAAGCAGTTACAGTCGGGGTGAGCAGTACTTC
CASSYSRGEQYF
>few|.|TRBJ2-3|TRBV20-1
TGCAGTGCTAGCGCTGGCGGGTGGAGCACAGATACGCAGTATTTT
CSASAGGWSTDTQYF
>few|.|TRBJ2-1|TRBV3-1
TGTGCCAGCAGCCATTATAGCTACAATGAGCAGTTCTTC
CASSHYSYNEQFF
>many|.|TRBJ1-1|TRBV4-3
TGCGCCAGCAGCCAAGACCTCGAAGGGGAAGCTTTCTTT
CASSQDLEGEAFF